This passage covers 9 T cell receptor beta chains from one sample sequenced in a study of regulatory T cells in long-lasting Graves disease. In building TCR beta libraries, iRepertoire HTBI primers were used together with Arm-PCR of CDR3 regions. TCRdb processed the multiplex PCR reads anew with MiXCR; each CDR3 protein has one entry. This sample has about 620,000 distinct CDR3 sequences, with around 15% found just once. Time point in this sample: newly diagnosed GD, antithyroid drugs for less than 3 months. The TCR library was made from RNA that had been extracted from PBMCs in TRIzol. This sample also appeared in a second study, on T cells in Graves' hyperthyroidism and ophthalmopathy.

This specimen consisted of peripheral blood mononuclear cells (PBMCs), obtained at new diagnosis, from a patient treated with antithyroid drugs. The origin of the receptors is a woman aged 25 to 45 with Graves disease.

The chain uses TRBV30 and TRBJ1-2, with D unclear. The CDR3 is made up of 14 amino acids. Germline V gene sequence: CDR1 GTSNPN, CDR2 SVGIG (reference sequence). CDR3 in amino acids: CAVFLKDGNYGYTF. In DNA form, the CDR3 reads TGTGCAGTTTTTCTCAAGGACGGAAACTATGGCTACACCTTC.

The J gene is TRBJ2-5, the V gene TRBV6-2 or TRBV6-3; D gene ambiguous. Germline loops: CDR1 MNHEY, CDR2 SVGEGT. The CDR3 contains 15 residues. V was trimmed by 7 bases and J by 2 bases, leaving 17 bases between them. The CDR3 region has the DNA TGTGCCAGCAAATTCGGCGCATTTGTTCAAGAGACCCAGTACTTC. Translated: CASKFGAFVQETQYF.

This clonotype showed up many times. The chain uses TRBV2 and TRBJ2-1; 7 bases fit TRBD2. Germline V CDR1 and CDR2: SNHLY, FYNNEI. J gave up 3 bases and V 1 base, and 6 bases lay outside the gene matches. The CDR3 extends over 16 amino acids. The CDR3 protein is CASSEEVGGNYNEQFF. CDR3 bases: TGTGCCAGCAGTGAAGAGGTGGGAGGGAACTACAATGAGCAGTTCTTC.

The chain carries TRBV5-1 and TRBJ1-4; 7 nucleotides align to TRBD1. With 3 bases clipped from V and 4 bases from J, the junction kept 6 bases outside the gene matches. The CDR3 is 15 residues long. CDR1 is SGHRS, CDR2 YFSETQ, per germline. The DNA for the CDR3 is TGCGCCAGCAGCTCACAGGGACAGATTAATGAAAAACTGTTTTTT. This sequence encodes CASSSQGQINEKLFF. The full variable domain, in which reference TRBV5-1 and TRBJ1-4 provide the parts outside the CDR3, is KAGVTQTPRYLIKTRGQQVTLSCSPISGHRSVSWYQQTPGQGLQFLFEYFSETQRNKGNFPGRFSGRQFSNSRSEMNVSTLELGDSALYLCASSSQGQINEKLFFGSGTQLSVL.

This clonotype was seen ten or more times. The chain links TRBV6-1 to TRBJ1-4; D remains ambiguous. The CDR3 contains 13 residues. Trimming pared 2 bases from V and 13 bases from J, leaving 14 bases between. CDR1 and CDR2 from the germline V gene are MNHNS and SASEGT. CDR3 residues: CASSEKEVLGLFF. The CDR3 DNA reads TGTGCCAGCAGTGAAAAAGAGGTTTTGGGACTGTTTTTT.

This clonotype was seen a handful of times. The rearrangement joins TRBV5-1 to TRBJ2-7; 7 bases align to TRBD2. Per the germline V gene, CDR1 is SGHRS and CDR2 is YFSETQ. There are 19 residues in the CDR3. V gave up 4 bases and J gave up 1 base; unmatched junction bases: 20. For the CDR3, the DNA is TGCGCCAGCAGCCCGGATCCGGGGTTTAGGCAGGGACTATCCTACGAGCAGTACTTC. As protein: CASSPDPGFRQGLSYEQYF.

In this sample, this clonotype turned up a few times. The chain is built from TRBV10-3 and TRBJ2-1, with 10 bases matching TRBD1. J was trimmed by 7 bases and V by 5 bases; bases with no gene match: 14. The CDR3 consists of 17 residues. The germline gives CDR1 ENHRY, CDR2 SYGVKD. CDR3: CAISFKGTGDLGNEQFF. The CDR3 DNA sequence: TGTGCCATCAGTTTCAAGGGGACAGGGGATTTGGGGAATGAGCAGTTCTTC.

This clonotype appeared a few times. V is TRBV18 and J is TRBJ2-1, with 14 bases aligning to TRBD2. V was pared by 0 bases and J by 1 base, with 8 bases of the junction left unmatched. Germline CDR1 KGHSH, CDR2 LQKENI. CDR3 length: 20 residues. The CDR3 nucleotides read TGTGCCAGCTCACCACCCAGAGGGACTAGCGGGAGTTCGTCCTACAATGAGCAGTTCTTC. Translating it yields CASSPPRGTSGSSSYNEQFF.

This clonotype has a handful of counts. This chain links TRBV20-1 with TRBJ1-2; 7 bases fit TRBD1. V lost 6 bases, J lost 1 base, and 8 bases stayed unmatched. The CDR3 is 14 amino acids. The germline CDR1 and CDR2 sequences are DFQATT and SNEGSKA (reference sequence). The CDR3 nucleotides read TGCAGTGCCGACGCTGGGACAGTTAACTATGGCTACACCTTC. It encodes CSADAGTVNYGYTF.